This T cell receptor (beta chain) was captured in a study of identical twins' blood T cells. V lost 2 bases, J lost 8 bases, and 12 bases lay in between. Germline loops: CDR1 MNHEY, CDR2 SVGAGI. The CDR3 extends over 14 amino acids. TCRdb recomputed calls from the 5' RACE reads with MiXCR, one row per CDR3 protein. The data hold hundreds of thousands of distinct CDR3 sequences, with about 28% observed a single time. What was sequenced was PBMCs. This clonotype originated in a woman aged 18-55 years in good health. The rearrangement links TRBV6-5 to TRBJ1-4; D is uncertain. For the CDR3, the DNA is TGTGCCAGCAGTTACGGCCGAGCAGGAGAAAAACTGTTTTTT. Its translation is CASSYGRAGEKLFF.